The next 26 T cell receptor beta chains were all read from a single sample in a study of blood T cell repertoires in COVID-19 (TCRdb year 2020). Libraries came from the immunoSEQ multiplex PCR assay. TCRdb mirrors the immuneACCESS table, restricted to in-frame sequences. Some clones are absent from its copies; in checked studies, under half trace to an unresolved V gene, and the reason for the others is unknown. This sample comprises about 670,000 clones, just under 90% of them detected only once. Jointly, the top ten make up under 0.3% of the sample. Input material: peripheral blood. Receptors were obtained from a woman younger than 30 with acute or convalescent COVID-19.

V gene TRBV9 combines with J gene TRBJ2-6; 7 bases match TRBD1. Germline V gives CDR1 SGDLS, CDR2 YYNGEE. The CDR3 consists of 17 residues. With V trimmed by 4 bases and J by 0 bases, 7 bases remained unmatched. CDR3 region: CASSPRTGSSGANVLTF. The CDR3, as DNA: TGTGCCAGCAGCCCCAGGACAGGATCCTCTGGGGCCAACGTCCTGACTTTC.

On this clone itself: Additional DNA sequences in this sample encode the identical CDR3. The chain employs TRBV10-3 and TRBJ1-1; D gene uncertain. Germline CDR1 and CDR2: ENHRY and SYGVKD. This CDR3 has 14 amino acids. V shed 2 bases and J shed 3 bases, with 10 bases lying between them. CDR3 DNA sequence: TGTGCCATCAGTGAGGGAGGCGGGGACACTGAAGCTTTCTTT. Its protein product is CAISEGGGDTEAFF.

The chain joins TRBV12-5 to TRBJ1-2, with 10 bases lining up with TRBD1. Germline loops: CDR1 LGHNT, CDR2 FRNRAP. The CDR3 is made up of 13 amino acids. The CDR3 DNA reads as TGTGCCTTCCGGGACAGGGGTGCCTATGGCTACACCTTC. Its translation is CAFRDRGAYGYTF.

This clone was seen once. The J gene is TRBJ1-5, the V gene TRBV27; a possible D gene is TRBD1 (5 bases). V lost 3 bases, J lost 4 bases, and 22 bases lay in between. The CDR3 is made up of 18 amino acids. The V gene's germline CDR1 is MNHEY and CDR2 SMNVEV (reference sequence). The CDR3 is CASSFAGSGVIANQPQHF. CDR3 bases: TGTGCCAGCAGTTTTGCGGGTTCGGGGGTAATAGCAAATCAGCCCCAGCATTTT.

This clone was counted between two and nine times. The chain couples TRBV6-4 to TRBJ1-2; D is ambiguous. Looked up from germline, CDR1 is MRHNA and CDR2 is SNTAGT. Trimming pared 6 bases from V and 2 bases from J, leaving 7 bases between. This CDR3 comprises 12 residues. Written as DNA, the CDR3 is TGTGCCAGCAGGGGCCCCAACTATGGCTACACCTTC. This translates into CASRGPNYGYTF.

This chain connects TRBV25-1 to TRBJ2-3; TRBD2 is a possible D gene (5 bases). Germline-derived CDR1 and CDR2 are MGHDK and SYGVNS. Trimming took 2 bases from V and 6 from J, leaving 9 bases between them. The CDR3 sequence is 13 residues long. CDR3 in DNA: TGTGCCAGCAGTGAAGGGCCGGGGGATACGCAGTATTTT. Translating it yields CASSEGPGDTQYF. Full variable domain (rest looked up from reference TRBV25-1 and TRBJ2-3): EADIYQTPRYLVIGTGKKITLECSQTMGHDKMYWYQQDPGMELHLIHYSYGVNSTEKGDLSSESTVSRIRTEHFPLTLESARPSHTSQYLCASSEGPGDTQYFGPGTRLTVL.

V is TRBV7-2 and J is TRBJ1-5; D is ambiguous. Trimming pared 3 bases from V and 3 bases from J, leaving 12 bases between. Germline V lookup: CDR1 SGHTA, CDR2 FQGNSA. The CDR3 runs to 15 residues. The CDR3: CASSLSGSPNQPQHF. The CDR3 nucleotides read TGTGCCAGCAGCTTGTCGGGGAGCCCCAATCAGCCCCAGCATTTT.

The chain employs TRBV24-1 and TRBJ2-1; tentatively, D is TRBD2 (5 bases). The germline gives CDR1 KGHDR, CDR2 SFDVKD. V was trimmed by 3 bases and J by 9 bases, leaving 14 bases between them. This CDR3 is 14 amino acids long. This CDR3 is CATSDREGEAEQFF. CDR3 nucleotide sequence: TGTGCCACCAGTGATAGAGAGGGCGAGGCTGAGCAGTTCTTC.

On this clone itself: Other DNA sequences in this specimen translate into the identical CDR3. The rearrangement uses TRBV9 and TRBJ1-6, with a weak D call TRBD1 (5 bases). The CDR3 length is 14 residues. Trimming stripped 0 bases from V and 7 bases from J, with 8 bases between. The germline CDR1 and CDR2 sequences are SGDLS and YYNGEE. CDR3 in amino acids: CASSVGAGNSPLHF. In DNA, the CDR3 is TGTGCCAGCAGCGTAGGGGCAGGGAATTCACCCCTCCACTTT.

The chain combines TRBV5-4 with TRBJ2-7; the D is unclear. The germline V gene encodes CDR1 SGHNT and CDR2 YYREEE (reference sequence). V shed 6 bases and J shed 4 bases, with 17 bases lying between them. The CDR3 extends over 14 amino acids. Written as DNA, the CDR3 is TGTGCCAGCACCCTAGGCGGCTCCTTTTACGAGCAGTACTTC. This gives the protein CASTLGGSFYEQYF.

The chain recombines TRBV7-9 with TRBJ2-1; 9 bases align to TRBD2. CDR1 is SEHNR and CDR2 is FQNEAQ in the germline V gene (reference sequence). Losses at the gene ends were 5 bases for V and 4 bases for J; bases not matched to a gene: 6. The CDR3 loop spans 15 amino acids. CDR3 DNA: TGTGCCAGCAGCATAATAGCGGGGGTTTACAATGAGCAGTTCTTC. It codes for CASSIIAGVYNEQFF.

The rearrangement uses TRBV23-1 and TRBJ1-1; 7 bases match TRBD1. TRBV23-1 is identified as an open reading frame with a role that is uncertain. J was trimmed by 4 bases and V by 6 bases; bases with no gene match: 5. This CDR3 is 13 amino acids long. CDR3 residues: CASRNRGSTEAFF. The CDR3 DNA is TGCGCCAGCAGGAACAGGGGAAGCACTGAAGCTTTCTTT.

The chain carries TRBV9 and TRBJ2-7, with 10 positions matching TRBD2. The CDR3 contains 14 residues. V lost 3 bases, J lost 7 bases, and 7 bases stayed unmatched. Germline CDR1 reads SGDLS; CDR2 reads YYNGEE. In DNA, the CDR3 is TGTGCCAGCAGCGGAGCGGGGGGGAAGTATGAGCAGTACTTC. Translation gives CASSGAGGKYEQYF.

The chain combines TRBV6-5 with TRBJ1-5; 9 bases fit TRBD1. Germline V CDR1 and CDR2: MNHEY, SVGAGI. This CDR3 comprises 15 residues. V lost 4 bases and J lost 6; bases outside the gene matches: 7. For the CDR3, the DNA is TGTGCCAGCAGTTTAGAACAGGGGGCGAGTCAGCCCCAGCATTTT. Amino acid sequence: CASSLEQGASQPQHF.

In its sample, this clone was seen a few times. The rearrangement joins TRBV5-6 to TRBJ1-1; the D gene is possibly TRBD1 (5 bases). Trimming took off 3 bases at V and 5 bases at J, with 8 bases between the two ends. Germline V gives CDR1 SGHDT, CDR2 YYEEEE. This CDR3 spans 12 amino acids. The CDR3 loop is CASSSTVTEAFF. Here the CDR3 DNA reads TGTGCCAGCAGCTCGACAGTAACTGAAGCTTTCTTT. The whole variable domain, filled in from reference TRBV5-6 and TRBJ1-1, reads DAGVTQSPTHLIKTRGQQVTLRCSPKSGHDTVSWYQQALGQGPQFIFQYYEEEERQRGNFPDRFSGHQFPNYSSELNVNALLLGDSALYLCASSSTVTEAFFGQGTRLTVV.

The V and J genes are TRBV19 and TRBJ1-2, with TRBD1 matching 11 bases. Germline CDR1 LNHDA, CDR2 SQIVND (reference sequence). J gave up 7 bases and V 5 bases, and 12 bases lay outside the gene matches. This CDR3 spans 16 amino acids. CDR3 residues: CASSSLPGQGESGYTF. The CDR3 nucleotides are TGTGCCAGTAGTTCACTCCCGGGACAGGGGGAATCTGGCTACACCTTC.

The V gene is TRBV27, the J gene TRBJ2-7, with a weak D call TRBD1 (6 bases). Germline CDR1 is MNHEY and CDR2 is SMNVEV (reference sequence). This CDR3 has 13 residues. V lost 5 bases, J lost 4 bases, and 12 bases lay in between. CDR3 in amino acids: CASSPGVGYEQYF. Written as DNA, the CDR3 is TGTGCCAGCAGTCCAGGGGTCGGATACGAGCAGTACTTC.

V gene TRBV15 combines with J gene TRBJ1-1, with TRBD1 as a possible D gene (5 bases). This CDR3 has 14 residues. CDR1 and CDR2 (germline): LNHNV, YYDKDF (reference sequence). The germline V and J ends were trimmed by 3 bases and 1 base, with 9 bases remaining between them. The DNA of the CDR3 is TGTGCCACCAGCAGCCTCGGGGGGAACACTGAAGCTTTCTTT. Encoded protein: CATSSLGGNTEAFF.

J is TRBJ1-2 and V is TRBV7-9, with D possibly TRBD1 on 5 matching bases. This CDR3 has 16 amino acids. Germline V gene sequence: CDR1 SEHNR, CDR2 FQNEAQ (reference sequence). V was clipped by 3 bases and J by 7 bases, with 21 bases between them. The CDR3 sequence: CASSLLRPGTEGGYTF. The DNA for the CDR3 is TGTGCCAGCAGCTTGCTACGACCGGGGACGGAGGGTGGCTACACCTTC.

The chain employs TRBV18 and TRBJ1-4, with 7 bases lining up with TRBD1. Germline V lookup: CDR1 KGHSH, CDR2 LQKENI. The CDR3 contains 13 residues. V gave up 6 bases and J gave up 7 bases; unmatched junction bases: 5. Written as DNA, the CDR3 is TGTGCCAGCTCCGTGGACAGGACTGAAAAACTGTTTTTT. It encodes CASSVDRTEKLFF.

This chain links TRBV10-3 with TRBJ2-5; tentative D call: TRBD2 (6 bases). The CDR3 extends over 14 amino acids. Germline-derived CDR1 and CDR2 are ENHRY and SYGVKD. V lost 7 bases and J lost 5, with 17 bases in between. CDR3 region: CAIKAPGVDETQYF. The CDR3 nucleotides are TGTGCCATCAAGGCGCCGGGGGTCGACGAGACCCAGTACTTC.

The chain has TRBV10-1 and TRBJ2-7; the match to TRBD1 covers 8 bases. V gave up 7 bases and J gave up 5 bases; unmatched junction bases: 13. The germline CDR1 and CDR2 sequences are WNHNN and SYGVQD (reference sequence). This CDR3 region has 15 residues. The CDR3 DNA is TGCGCCAGCAACCAAAGGACAGGGTGGGTACACGAGCAGTACTTC. It specifies CASNQRTGWVHEQYF.

The J gene is TRBJ1-3, the V gene TRBV6-6, with D possibly matching TRBD1 (6 bases). CDR1 and CDR2 (germline): MNHNY, SVGAGI (reference sequence). With 1 base removed from V and 3 bases from J, the gap between germline ends came to 13 bases. The CDR3 is 16 amino acids. The CDR3 sequence: CASSYFKDSFGNTIYF. The DNA of the CDR3 is TGTGCCAGCAGTTACTTTAAGGACAGCTTTGGAAACACCATATATTTT.

V and J are TRBV5-6 and TRBJ2-7; 9 bases are a match to TRBD1. CDR1 is SGHDT and CDR2 is YYEEEE in the germline V gene. The CDR3 length is 16 residues. Germline trimming cut 4 bases from V and 2 bases from J; bases unmatched to any gene: 10. CDR3 amino acids: CASSGLGQGIPYEQYF. The CDR3 DNA reads as TGTGCCAGCAGCGGTCTTGGACAGGGGATACCCTACGAGCAGTACTTC.

Relative to its sample, this clone is medium-sized. The chain recombines TRBV6-5 with TRBJ2-1, with TRBD2 matching 11 bases. The junction had 4 bases not matched to a gene; V was cut back by 0 bases and J by 6 bases. The CDR3 totals 16 residues. CDR1 and CDR2 (germline): MNHEY, SVGAGI. In nucleotides, the CDR3 is TGTGCCAGCAGTTACTCTGGCCTAGCGGGGGGCAATGAGCAGTTCTTC. Translation gives CASSYSGLAGGNEQFF.

The J gene is TRBJ1-2, the V gene TRBV19, with D unresolved. V was trimmed by 1 base and J by 2 bases, leaving 8 bases between them. Germline CDR1 is LNHDA and CDR2 is SQIVND (reference sequence). This CDR3 has 14 amino acids. CDR3 sequence: CASSIVHSNYGYTF. The CDR3 bases are TGTGCCAGTAGTATAGTGCACAGCAACTATGGCTACACCTTC.